Listed here is a single T cell receptor (beta chain). The data stem from a study of blood T cell repertoires in COVID-19. Trimming removed 3 bases from V and 0 bases from J, with 6 bases in between. The length of the CDR3 is 13 residues. The table came from immunoSEQ multiplex PCR; TCRdb's copy has only in-frame clones and leaves some out. The table has some 370,000 clones, roughly 90% seen once; the top ten hold roughly 1.2%. Sequenced sample: peripheral blood. This sequence joins TRBV12-3 or TRBV12-4 and TRBJ2-7, with D tentatively TRBD2 (5 bases). The source of this sequence is a man aged 35-49 years with acute or convalescent COVID-19. The CDR3 sequence is CASSFGVSYEQYF. The CDR3 DNA reads TGTGCCAGCAGTTTCGGGGTCTCCTACGAGCAGTACTTC.